These 15 T cell receptor beta chains were all obtained from the same sample, sequenced in a study of cytomegalovirus exposure and HLA in healthy donors. The PCR employed 60 Vbeta primers together with 13 Jbeta primers. The table came from immunoSEQ multiplex PCR; TCRdb's copy has only in-frame clones and leaves some out. This table holds some 140,000 clones, roughly three quarters found once. Input material: PBMCs. These receptors all come from a man aged 18-30 years in good health and CMV-seronegative.

J is TRBJ2-1 and V is TRBV5-1, with D possibly TRBD2 on 6 matching bases. This CDR3 has 15 amino acids. The V gene lost 4 bases and the J gene lost 4 bases, with 15 bases spanning the gap. The germline CDR1 and CDR2 sequences are SGHRS and YFSETQ. CDR3 nucleotides: TGCGCCAGCAGCGCAGGGAACGGGGGATACAATGAGCAGTTCTTC. It yields the protein CASSAGNGGYNEQFF.

V and J are TRBV7-2 and TRBJ1-1, with TRBD1 matching 9 bases. V lost 4 bases and J lost 7; bases outside the gene matches: 13. This CDR3 has 16 residues. In germline, CDR1 is SGHTA, CDR2 FQGNSA. CDR3 sequence reads: CASSSIGTGGFGEAFF. The DNA for the CDR3 is TGTGCCAGCAGCTCCATCGGCACAGGGGGCTTTGGTGAAGCTTTCTTT.

The CDR3 DNA sequence: TGTGCCATCAGGGGACAGGGGGCCTCCGGCGAGCAGTACTTC. It yields the protein CAIRGQGASGEQYF. This chain links TRBV10-3 with TRBJ2-7; TRBD1 agrees at 12 bases. The CDR3 loop spans 14 amino acids. V lost 6 bases, J lost 6 bases, and 6 bases stayed unmatched. The germline CDR1 and CDR2 sequences are ENHRY and SYGVKD.

V usage is TRBV21-1 and J usage is TRBJ1-5; no check of the table's D call, TRBD1, against the DNA was made. TRBV21-1 is marked as a pseudogene. The CDR3 consists of 15 residues. CDR3: CASSRQGVCNQPQHF. The CDR3 DNA is TGTGCCAGCAGCCGACAGGGGGTGTGCAATCAGCCCCAGCATTTT.

The chain links TRBV20-1 to TRBJ1-2; D is undetermined. The CDR3 is 11 residues long. V was shortened by 6 bases and J by 4 bases, with 9 bases between the two germline ends. CDR1 and CDR2 from the germline V gene are DFQATT and SNEGSKA (reference sequence). The CDR3 coding sequence is TGCAGTGCCTCCTCCCCCTATGGCTACACCTTC. It is translated as CSASSPYGYTF.

The genes are TRBV5-4 and TRBJ1-1; a possible D gene is TRBD1 (5 bases). CDR3 length: 12 amino acids. With 6 bases removed from V and 3 bases from J, the gap between germline ends came to 9 bases. Germline V gene sequence: CDR1 SGHNT, CDR2 YYREEE (reference sequence). The CDR3 bases are TGTGCCAGCATCGGGGGGGACACTGAAGCTTTCTTT. Translation: CASIGGDTEAFF.

V is TRBV4-2 and J is TRBJ2-7, with TRBD1 as a possible D gene (5 bases). The germline V and J ends were trimmed by 0 bases and 2 bases, with 8 bases remaining between them. Germline V CDR1 and CDR2: LGHNA, YNFKEQ. There are 14 residues in the CDR3. The DNA for the CDR3 is TGTGCCAGCAGCCAAGATCAGGGAACCTACGAGCAGTACTTC. Amino acid sequence: CASSQDQGTYEQYF.

The chain combines TRBV18 with TRBJ2-3; perhaps TRBD1 as D (6 bases). Trimming shortened V by 4 bases and J by 0 bases, and 8 bases separated the two germline ends. The germline CDR1 and CDR2 sequences are KGHSH and LQKENI. The CDR3 has 14 amino acids. CDR3 loop: CASSLTGSTDTQYF. Here the CDR3 DNA reads TGTGCCAGCTCACTGACAGGAAGCACAGATACGCAGTATTTT.

The rearrangement uses TRBV27 and TRBJ2-5; 7 bases are a match to TRBD1. Trimming took 4 bases from V and 5 from J; bases not matched to a gene: 10. CDR1 is MNHEY, CDR2 SMNVEV, per germline (reference sequence). The CDR3 extends over 15 amino acids. CDR3 amino acids: CASSSTTGFGETQYF. In DNA, the CDR3 is TGTGCCAGCAGTTCGACGACAGGGTTCGGGGAGACCCAGTACTTC.

This chain links TRBV7-2 with TRBJ2-7; D perhaps matches TRBD1 (6 bases). Between the trimmed V and J ends, which lost 0 bases and 5 bases, there was a span of 14 bases. CDR3 length equals 15 residues. Germline V gene sequence: CDR1 SGHTA, CDR2 FQGNSA. The CDR3 DNA is TGTGCCAGCAGCTTAGCGCTAACAGGGTGGAACGAGCAGTACTTC. Its translation: CASSLALTGWNEQYF.

A few counts support this clone. At one of its ends the junction is not consistent with the germline gene, which may arise from a read error. The chain uses TRBV7-9 and TRBJ2-1, with D perhaps matching TRBD2 (6 bases). Germline V gives CDR1 SEHNR, CDR2 FQNEAQ (reference sequence). The CDR3 has 14 residues. CDR3 amino acids: CSSSLRGIGNEQFF. As DNA, the CDR3 is TGTTCCAGCAGCTTACGCGGGATTGGCAATGAGCAGTTCTTC.

The chain recombines TRBV7-8 with TRBJ2-7, with unresolved D. V was cut by 5 bases and J by 2 bases, with 4 bases left in between. Germline V gives CDR1 SGHVS, CDR2 FQNEAQ. The CDR3 extends over 11 amino acids. The CDR3 region is CASSPAYEQYF. CDR3 bases: TGTGCCAGCAGCCCCGCCTACGAGCAGTACTTC.

This clone was recorded only once. V gene TRBV7-9 combines with J gene TRBJ2-5, with TRBD2 identical over 8 bases. Germline V gives CDR1 SEHNR, CDR2 FQNEAQ (reference sequence). CDR3 length equals 13 residues. J lost 4 bases, V lost 3 bases, and 1 base had no gene match. In DNA form, the CDR3 reads TGTGCCAGCAGCTTCGGGGGGGCAGAGACCCAGTACTTC. Translated, it gives CASSFGGAETQYF.

This chain links TRBV11-2 with TRBJ2-3; 12 bases match TRBD2. This CDR3 spans 18 amino acids. V lost 5 bases to trimming and J lost 7 bases; unmatched junction nucleotides: 16. Germline V gene lookup returns CDR1 SGHAT and CDR2 FQNNGV. CDR3 nucleotides: TGTGCCAGCAGCCCCATCTCACTAGCGGGGGGCCGGGAGAATACGCAGTATTTT. Translating it yields CASSPISLAGGRENTQYF.

The chain is built from TRBV4-1 and TRBJ2-5; TRBD1 matches at 7 bases. The DNA end lines up better with TRBJ2-7; the J call may be wrong. CDR3 length: 14 amino acids. Germline V gives CDR1 MGHRA, CDR2 YSYEKL. CDR3 sequence (DNA): TGCGCCAGCAGCCAAGTGACAGGGATCTACGAGCAGTACTTC. Its translation: CASSQVTGIYEQYF.